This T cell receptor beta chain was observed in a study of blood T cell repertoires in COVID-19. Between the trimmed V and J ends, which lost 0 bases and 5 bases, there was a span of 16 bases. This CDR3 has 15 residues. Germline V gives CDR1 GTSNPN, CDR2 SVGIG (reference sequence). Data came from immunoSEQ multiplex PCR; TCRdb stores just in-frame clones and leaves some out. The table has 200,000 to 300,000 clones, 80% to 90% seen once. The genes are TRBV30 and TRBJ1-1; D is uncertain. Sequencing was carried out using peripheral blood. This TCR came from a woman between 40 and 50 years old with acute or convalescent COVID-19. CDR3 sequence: CAWSVTFRGGTEAFF. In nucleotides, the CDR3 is TGTGCCTGGAGTGTAACATTCCGGGGTGGGACTGAAGCTTTCTTT.